Here is one T cell receptor beta chain with its context. The antigen it recognizes is unknown. No qualities accompany the bases; no much larger clone lies one base away. Sample time point, as interpreted from the label and publication: week 5, during vaccination. A 20-mer mutant IDH1 peptide at 300 micrograms in Montanide made up each vaccine dose, which was injected subcutaneously together with topical imiquimod. Donors had newly diagnosed WHO grade 3 or 4 IDH1-mutant astrocytomas with loss of nuclear ATRX. The samples were drawn from NOA16, a multicentre, single-arm, open-label phase I trial in Germany that tested a mutant IDH1 peptide vaccine in humans for the first time. Genomic DNA for TCRB sequencing was extracted from EDTA blood using the DNeasy Blood and Tissue Kit. The CDR3 sequence holds 16 residues, the cysteine and phenylalanine included. Only the CDR3 DNA stays, 48 bases, in frame from base 1. For this chain, trimming is 2 bases at the V end and 6 bases at the J end, and the number of junction bases without a gene match is 11. The germline V gene (reference sequence) yields PRHDT for CDR1 and FYEKMQ for CDR2.

Libraries came from the immunoSEQ multiplex PCR assay. Rearranged TCR beta chain sequences were amplified using the hsTCRB Kit according to the manufacturer's protocol. An Illumina MiSeq was used to sequence the TCRB libraries. The authors' pipeline ran thus. The kit vendor's proprietary platform handled demultiplexing, trimming and gene mapping. As stored in TCRdb, this immuneACCESS dataset retains in-frame rearrangements with V and J assigned. A fraction of the clones does not appear; measured against another copy, unresolved V genes explain less than half of the discrepancy, and the remainder lacks a known reason. V and J calls and clone size are those listed in that table; D and trimming were worked out from the DNA. In this sample the table shows around 78,000 clones, roughly 90% of which occur a single time. The top ten hold 0.5% to 0.7% of the sample. This record belongs to a study of a mutant IDH1 vaccine in newly diagnosed glioma (dated by TCRdb to the early 2020s). Regarding the complete study: Eight vaccinations were administered to patients in weeks 1, 3, 5, 7, 11, 15, 19 and 23, corresponding to visits V03 through V10. In the chemotherapy-containing groups, vaccination started alongside temozolomide cycles, whereas in patients who had radiotherapy alone it started 4-6 weeks after radiotherapy. Of the 32 patients who were treated, approximately 60% were male and approximately 38% were female, and the mean age was about 37 years. Before enrollment, patients had received standard therapy of radiotherapy alone, temozolomide alone, or radiochemotherapy with temozolomide; most received the combination. Peripheral blood samples were drawn at six visits, namely V03 (baseline), V05, V07, V10, V12 and V13. Longitudinal TCRB deep sequencing was done for roughly 23 treated patients, wherever samples were available for exploratory analyses. Broad study findings and their caveats: Changes in the top peripheral T cell clonotypes picked up by TCRB sequencing did not appear to be linked to pseudoprogression. Vaccine-induced immune responses across multiple MHC alleles were detected in 85% to 95% of patients. Selection of PBMC samples for TCRB deep sequencing was based on availability. The authors stated that sample limitations prevented analyses of patient blood samples from being reproduced.

Recombination joined TRBV13 with TRBJ1-1; 8 central bases correspond to TRBD1. Sequencing was performed on PBMCs, taken from a glioma patient whose treatment included an IDH1 peptide vaccine. This TCR came from a woman aged 50 to 65 with glioma. The CDR3 has the sequence CASSLHGDRGGSEAFF. The nucleotide sequence is TGTGCCAGCAGCTTACACGGCGACAGGGGTGGTTCTGAAGCTTTCTTT.